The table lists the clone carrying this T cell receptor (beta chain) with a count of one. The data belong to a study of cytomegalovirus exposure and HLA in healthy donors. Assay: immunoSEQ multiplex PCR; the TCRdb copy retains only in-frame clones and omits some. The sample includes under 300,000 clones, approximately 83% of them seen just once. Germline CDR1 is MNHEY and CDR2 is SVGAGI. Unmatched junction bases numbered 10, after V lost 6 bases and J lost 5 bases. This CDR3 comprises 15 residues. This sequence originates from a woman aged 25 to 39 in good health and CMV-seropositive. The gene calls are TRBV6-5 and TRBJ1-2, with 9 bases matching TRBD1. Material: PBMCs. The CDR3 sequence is CASSRGQGSPYGYTF. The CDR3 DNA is TGTGCCAGCAGCCGCGGACAGGGGTCCCCGTATGGCTACACCTTC.